The following is a T cell receptor (beta chain) sequence with its context. This CDR3 has 14 amino acids. Losses at the gene ends were 4 bases for V and 2 bases for J; bases not matched to a gene: 2. The germline CDR1 and CDR2 sequences are SGHTS and YDEGEE. Authors' analysis steps: Reference gene primer amplification gave nucleated cell count estimates. The repertoire was sequenced with immunoSEQ multiplex PCR; TCRdb's copy has only in-frame clones and lacks some. V and J calls and clone size come straight from that table; D and trimming were deduced from the DNA. Counted here are about 430,000 clones, approximately 90% occurring once; the ten biggest clones make up 0.95% to 1%. The study recruited people aged about 18 to 95 years across roughly 23 US areas. Participant reports of clinical history set cohort assignment. The data were obtained in a study of blood T cell repertoires in COVID-19. Study as a whole: From T cells, B-cell-depleted T cells, or PBMCs came the material, which was cDNA or gDNA.

This sequence originates from a young woman with acute COVID-19. The chain uses TRBV5-8 and TRBJ1-2, with 10 bases fitting TRBD1. Sequencing was carried out using PBMCs or T cells enriched from blood (not recorded which). CDR3 in DNA: TGTGCCAGCAGCCCGGGACAGGGGAACTATGGCTACACCTTC. Its translation is CASSPGQGNYGYTF.